Each of the 21 T cell receptor beta chains below was sequenced from the same sample in a study of control samples from healthy donors and cancer patients. Clones were read by immunoSEQ multiplex PCR, and TCRdb kept only the in-frame ones, dropping some. There are tens of thousands of clones in the sample; approximately 90% occur only once, and around 1% lies in the top ten. Sequenced material: PBMCs. Receptors were obtained from a man aged 30 to 45 with colorectal cancer.

The chain recombines TRBV6-6 with TRBJ1-5; D is unresolved. Germline V gene sequence: CDR1 MNHNY, CDR2 SVGAGI (reference sequence). The length of the CDR3 is 13 residues. V dropped 6 bases and J dropped 4 bases, with 10 bases sitting between them. Here the CDR3 reads CASRTSRNQPQHF. In DNA form, the CDR3 reads TGTGCCAGCAGGACTTCGAGGAATCAGCCCCAGCATTTT.

The chain uses TRBV6-6 and TRBJ2-7; D not certain. The CDR3 runs to 14 residues. The germline V gene encodes CDR1 MNHNY and CDR2 SVGAGI (reference sequence). V was cut by 6 bases and J by 2 bases, with 14 bases left in between. The CDR3 region has the DNA TGTGCCAGCAGAAACACCGACATACCCTACGAGCAGTACGTC. This encodes CASRNTDIPYEQYV.

This clone appeared a single time. Additional DNA sequences in this sample encode the identical CDR3. V usage is TRBV7-2 and J usage is TRBJ2-6; no firm D call. This CDR3 is 15 amino acids long. Germline CDR1 is SGHTA and CDR2 is FQGNSA. V lost 3 bases to trimming and J lost 4 bases, with 10 bases between them. The CDR3 protein is CASSLSVSGANVLTF. The CDR3 DNA reads as TGTGCCAGCAGCTTGTCGGTTTCGGGGGCCAACGTCCTGACTTTC.

The rearrangement links TRBV27 to TRBJ2-7, with unresolved D. CDR1 MNHEY and CDR2 SMNVEV come from the germline V gene (reference sequence). Trimming cost V 5 bases and J 0 bases, with 8 bases left between them. The CDR3 is 13 residues long. For the CDR3, the DNA is TGTGCCAGCAGTCTATATAACTCCTACGAGCAGTACTTC. Translation: CASSLYNSYEQYF.

The chain combines TRBV5-1 with TRBJ2-7; 12 nucleotides align to TRBD1. V lost 4 bases and J lost 5; bases outside the gene matches: 4. CDR3 size: 14 residues. Germline V CDR1 and CDR2: SGHRS, YFSETQ. For the CDR3, the DNA is TGCGCCAGCAGCCTTGGGACAGGGGGCCACGAGCAGTACTTC. This sequence encodes CASSLGTGGHEQYF.

The V and J genes are TRBV7-9 and TRBJ1-1; D is undetermined. The CDR3 length is 14 residues. V shed 4 bases and J shed 0 bases, with 9 bases lying between them. Germline assignment: CDR1 SEHNR and CDR2 FQNEAQ (reference sequence). In DNA, the CDR3 is TGTGCCAGCAGCTCTAGGAACATGAACACTGAAGCTTTCTTT. Its translation: CASSSRNMNTEAFF.

The chain recombines TRBV11-2 with TRBJ1-5; D call uncertain. The germline gives CDR1 SGHAT, CDR2 FQNNGV. The CDR3 contains 13 residues. V lost 6 bases to trimming and J lost 4 bases, with 10 bases between them. This CDR3 reads CASSSTANQPQHF. For the CDR3, the DNA is TGTGCCAGCAGTTCGACGGCTAATCAGCCCCAGCATTTT. The complete variable domain, with remaining parts taken from reference TRBV11-2 and TRBJ1-5, reads EAGVAQSPRYKIIEKRQSVAFWCNPISGHATLYWYQQILGQGPKLLIQFQNNGVVDDSQLPKDRFSAERLKGVDSTLKIQPAKLEDSAVYLCASSSTANQPQHFGDGTRLSIL.

The gene calls are TRBV6-2 or TRBV6-3 and TRBJ2-7, with unresolved D. The V end lost 0 bases, the J end lost 7 bases, and 10 bases lay between the germline ends. CDR3 size: 13 residues. Germline-derived CDR1 and CDR2 are MNHEY and SVGEGT. The CDR3: CASSYSDVGEQYF. Written as DNA, the CDR3 is TGTGCCAGCAGTTACTCGGACGTGGGGGAGCAGTACTTC.

The chain has TRBV7-2 and TRBJ2-1, with 10 bases identical to TRBD2. V lost 6 bases and J lost 8; bases outside the gene matches: 10. The germline gives CDR1 SGHTA, CDR2 FQGNSA. The CDR3 length is 15 residues. The chain's CDR3 is CASSSIAGGNDEQFF. CDR3 DNA: TGTGCCAGCAGTTCTATAGCGGGGGGTAACGATGAGCAGTTCTTC.

V is TRBV7-9 and J is TRBJ1-6, with 10 nucleotides matching TRBD1. In germline, CDR1 is SEHNR, CDR2 FQNEAQ (reference sequence). With 5 bases clipped from V and 7 bases from J, the junction kept 11 bases outside the gene matches. The CDR3 consists of 17 residues. The CDR3 spells CASSLTTGGRTNSPLHF. The CDR3 bases are TGTGCCAGCAGCCTCACGACAGGGGGCAGGACGAATTCACCCCTCCACTTT.

This clone was seen only a few times. The gene calls are TRBV6-5 and TRBJ2-7; TRBD1 aligns across 10 bases. From germline, CDR1 is MNHEY and CDR2 SVGAGI. V was pared by 2 bases and J by 5 bases, with 6 bases of the junction left unmatched. The CDR3 has 15 residues. The CDR3, as DNA: TGTGCCAGCAGTTACCAGACAGGGGGCAGCGACGAGCAGTACTTC. Its translation is CASSYQTGGSDEQYF.

The chain combines TRBV11-2 with TRBJ2-7; 11 nucleotides match TRBD2. This CDR3 has 15 amino acids. Germline V gives CDR1 SGHAT, CDR2 FQNNGV. V lost 1 base, J lost 3 bases, and 2 bases stayed unmatched. Here the CDR3 DNA reads TGTGCCAGCAGCTTAGCTAGCGGGGGGCACTACGAGCAGTACTTC. Translating it yields CASSLASGGHYEQYF.

CDR3 region: CASSRDTANYGYTF. CDR3 nucleotide sequence: TGTGCCAGCAGTAGGGACACGGCCAACTATGGCTACACCTTC. The J gene is TRBJ1-2, the V gene TRBV6-5; TRBD1 is a possible D gene (6 bases). The germline gives CDR1 MNHEY, CDR2 SVGAGI. Deletions cut 5 bases from V and 2 bases from J, with 12 bases between. The CDR3 spans 14 residues.

V usage is TRBV5-6 and J usage is TRBJ2-7; D remains unclear. Per the germline V gene, CDR1 is SGHDT and CDR2 is YYEEEE. Trimming removed 0 bases at V and 1 base at J, with 8 bases between. The CDR3 runs 14 residues. The CDR3 sequence is CASSLGGDSYEQYF. CDR3 in DNA: TGTGCCAGCAGCTTGGGTGGGGATTCCTACGAGCAGTACTTC.

CDR3 coding DNA: TGCGCCAGCAGCTTAGGGCAGCCAAACACCGGGGAGCTGTTTTTT. Translated: CASSLGQPNTGELFF. The gene calls are TRBV5-1 and TRBJ2-2; D unclear. The CDR3 contains 15 residues. The V gene lost 2 bases and the J gene lost 2 bases, with 10 bases spanning the gap. Looked up from germline, CDR1 is SGHRS and CDR2 is YFSETQ.

V usage is TRBV2 and J usage is TRBJ1-2; D remains unclear. Germline V gene sequence: CDR1 SNHLY, CDR2 FYNNEI. Trimming pared 7 bases from V and 2 bases from J, leaving 11 bases between. The CDR3 runs 13 residues. In DNA, the CDR3 is TGTGCCAGCACGGTCTCAGCGAACTATGGCTACACCTTC. It translates to CASTVSANYGYTF.

The chain links TRBV24-1 to TRBJ2-1, with TRBD1 matching 7 bases. The germline gives CDR1 KGHDR, CDR2 SFDVKD. Trimming removed 3 bases from V and 3 bases from J; junction bases left unmatched: 10. The CDR3 covers 17 residues. CDR3 coding DNA: TGTGCCACCAGTGATCCGACTCTCGGGACAGACTACAATGAGCAGTTCTTC. It encodes CATSDPTLGTDYNEQFF.

The chain couples TRBV19 to TRBJ2-7; D uncertain. The CDR3 runs to 12 residues. V was trimmed by 8 bases and J by 7 bases, leaving 15 bases between them. Germline V gene data show CDR1 as LNHDA and CDR2 as SQIVND (reference sequence). The CDR3 reads CASSRAMEEQYV. Written as DNA, the CDR3 is TGTGCCAGTTCCCGGGCAATGGAAGAGCAGTACGTC.

The chain has TRBV6-2 or TRBV6-3 and TRBJ2-1; 11 nucleotides align to TRBD2. The CDR3 covers 18 residues. Trimming took 5 bases from V and 8 from J; bases not matched to a gene: 17. Germline V gene data show CDR1 as MNHEY and CDR2 as SVGEGT. CDR3: CASSTSPFVAGGQDEQFF. DNA of the CDR3: TGTGCCAGCAGTACATCCCCGTTCGTAGCGGGGGGGCAAGATGAGCAGTTCTTC.

The chain recombines TRBV14 with TRBJ1-2; D uncertain. CDR3 length: 15 residues. CDR1 and CDR2 (germline): SGHDN, FVKESK. Trimming took off 4 bases at V and 4 bases at J, with 16 bases between the two ends. For the CDR3, the DNA is TGTGCCAGCAGCCTCTACCTTACTGGAATCTATGGCTACACCTTC. It codes for CASSLYLTGIYGYTF.

The CDR3: CASSYPYRGQMKAFF. Here the CDR3 DNA reads TGTGCCAGCAGTTACCCCTACAGGGGGCAGATGAAAGCTTTCTTT. The chain joins TRBV6-5 to TRBJ1-1; 9 nucleotides match TRBD1. V trimming: 2 bases; J trimming: 9 bases; junction bases outside the gene matches: 10. From germline, CDR1 is MNHEY and CDR2 SVGAGI. This CDR3 comprises 15 residues.